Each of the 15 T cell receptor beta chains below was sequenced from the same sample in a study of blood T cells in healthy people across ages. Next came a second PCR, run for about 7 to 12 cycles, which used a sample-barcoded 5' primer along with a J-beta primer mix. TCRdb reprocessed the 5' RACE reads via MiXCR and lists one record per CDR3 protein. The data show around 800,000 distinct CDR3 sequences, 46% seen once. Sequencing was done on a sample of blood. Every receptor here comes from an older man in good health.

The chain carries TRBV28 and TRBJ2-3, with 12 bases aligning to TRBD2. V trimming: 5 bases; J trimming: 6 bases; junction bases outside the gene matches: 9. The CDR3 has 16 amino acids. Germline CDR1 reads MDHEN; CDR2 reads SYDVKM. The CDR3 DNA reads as TGTGCCAGCAGTCTAGAACGGACTAGCGGGATGGATACGCAGTATTTT. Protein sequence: CASSLERTSGMDTQYF.

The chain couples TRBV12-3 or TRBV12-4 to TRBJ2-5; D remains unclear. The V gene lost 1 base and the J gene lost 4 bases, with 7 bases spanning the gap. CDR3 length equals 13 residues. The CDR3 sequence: CASSLVVRETQYF. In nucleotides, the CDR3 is TGTGCCAGCAGTTTAGTCGTTAGAGAGACCCAGTACTTC.

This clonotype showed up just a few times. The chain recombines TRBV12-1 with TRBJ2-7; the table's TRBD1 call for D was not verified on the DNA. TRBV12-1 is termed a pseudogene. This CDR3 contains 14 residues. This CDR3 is CASSPDRDIYEQYF. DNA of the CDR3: TGTGCCAGCAGCCCCGACCGGGATATCTACGAGCAGTACTTC.

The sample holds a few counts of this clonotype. CDR3 sequence reads: CATSHPRGLAGGGEQFF. DNA for the CDR3: TGTGCCACCAGTCATCCAAGGGGACTAGCGGGAGGAGGAGAGCAGTTCTTC. The chain couples TRBV24-1 to TRBJ2-1; 15 bases fit TRBD2. The CDR3 is 17 amino acids. Trimming at V came to 6 bases and at J to 10 bases, leaving 12 bases not matched to a gene. Germline loops: CDR1 KGHDR, CDR2 SFDVKD.

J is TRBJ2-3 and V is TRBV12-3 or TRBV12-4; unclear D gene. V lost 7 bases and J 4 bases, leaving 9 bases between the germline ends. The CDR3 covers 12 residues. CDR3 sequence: CASTLLADTQYF. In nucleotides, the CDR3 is TGTGCCAGCACCCTACTGGCAGATACGCAGTATTTT.

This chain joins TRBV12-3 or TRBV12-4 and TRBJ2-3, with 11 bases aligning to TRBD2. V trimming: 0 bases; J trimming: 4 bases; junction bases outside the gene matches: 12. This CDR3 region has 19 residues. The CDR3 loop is CASSLAWRLAGYWADTQYF. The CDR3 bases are TGTGCCAGCAGTTTAGCGTGGAGACTAGCGGGATATTGGGCAGATACGCAGTATTTT.

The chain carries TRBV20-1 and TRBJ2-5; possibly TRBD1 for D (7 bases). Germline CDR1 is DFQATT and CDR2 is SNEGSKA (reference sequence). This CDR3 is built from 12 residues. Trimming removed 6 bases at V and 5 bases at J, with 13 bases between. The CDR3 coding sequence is TGCAGTGCCATGGCAGGGGGGGAGACCCAGTACTTC. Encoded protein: CSAMAGGETQYF.

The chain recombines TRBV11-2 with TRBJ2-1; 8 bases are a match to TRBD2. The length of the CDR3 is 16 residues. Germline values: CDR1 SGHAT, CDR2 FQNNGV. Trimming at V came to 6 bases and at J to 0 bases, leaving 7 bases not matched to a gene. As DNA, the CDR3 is TGTGCCAGCAGAGAAAAGAGCGGGAGCTCCTACAATGAGCAGTTCTTC. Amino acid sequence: CASREKSGSSYNEQFF.

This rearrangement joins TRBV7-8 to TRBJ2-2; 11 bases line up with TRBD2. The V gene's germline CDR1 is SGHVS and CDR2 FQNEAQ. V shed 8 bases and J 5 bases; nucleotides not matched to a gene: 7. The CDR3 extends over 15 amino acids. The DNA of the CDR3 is TGTGCCAGCCGGCGGCTAGCGGGGGGAACCGGGGAGCTGTTTTTT. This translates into CASRRLAGGTGELFF. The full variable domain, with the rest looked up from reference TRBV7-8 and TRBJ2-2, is GAGVSQSPRYKVAKRGQDVALRCDPISGHVSLFWYQQALGQGPEFLTYFQNEAQLDKSGLPSDRFFAERPEGSVSTLKIQRTQQEDSAVYLCASRRLAGGTGELFFGEGSRLTVL.

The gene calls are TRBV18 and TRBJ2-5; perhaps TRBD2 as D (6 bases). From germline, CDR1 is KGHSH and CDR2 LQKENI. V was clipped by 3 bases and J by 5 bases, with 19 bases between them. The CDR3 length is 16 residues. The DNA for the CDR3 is TGTGCCAGCTCACCTAGCCAAGGAGGGGTCCAGGAGACCCAGTACTTC. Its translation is CASSPSQGGVQETQYF. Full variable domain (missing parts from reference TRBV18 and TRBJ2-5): NAGVMQNPRHLVRRRGQEARLRCSPMKGHSHVYWYRQLPEEGLKFMVYLQKENIIDESGMPKERFSAEFPKEGPSILRIQQVVRGDSAAYFCASSPSQGGVQETQYFGPGTRLLVL.

CDR3 amino acids: CASSLDHGGCTYNEQYF. The CDR3 region has the DNA TGTGCCAGCAGCTTAGACCACGGTGGGTGTACCTACAATGAGCAGTACTTC. The chain couples TRBV5-5 to TRBJ2-1, with D hard to call. The DNA end is a closer match to TRBJ2-7, so the J assignment may be wrong. From germline, CDR1 is SGHKS and CDR2 YYEKEE (reference sequence). The CDR3 runs 17 residues.

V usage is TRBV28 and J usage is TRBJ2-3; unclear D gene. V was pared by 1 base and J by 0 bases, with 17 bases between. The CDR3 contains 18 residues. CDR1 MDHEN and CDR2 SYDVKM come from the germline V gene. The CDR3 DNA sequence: TGTGCCAGCAGTTTATTGGGGTTGGGTGCCTATAGCACAGATACGCAGTATTTT. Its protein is CASSLLGLGAYSTDTQYF. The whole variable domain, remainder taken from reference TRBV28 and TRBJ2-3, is DVKVTQSSRYLVKRTGEKVFLECVQDMDHENMFWYRQDPGLGLRLIYFSYDVKMKEKGDIPEGYSVSREKKERFSLILESASTNQTSMYLCASSLLGLGAYSTDTQYFGPGTRLTVL.

CDR3 in amino acids: CASSSRTEFPGANVLTF. The CDR3, as DNA: TGTGCCAGCAGCTCGCGGACAGAGTTCCCTGGGGCCAACGTCCTGACTTTC. V and J are TRBV7-2 and TRBJ2-6; D may be TRBD1 (6 bases). Germline loops: CDR1 SGHTA, CDR2 FQGNSA. The CDR3 runs 17 residues. The V gene lost 4 bases and the J gene lost 2 bases, with 15 bases spanning the gap. The full variable domain, completed using reference TRBV7-2 and TRBJ2-6, is GAGVSQSPSNKVTEKGKDVELRCDPISGHTALYWYRQSLGQGLEFLIYFQGNSAPDKSGLPSDRFSAERTGGSVSTLTIQRTQQEDSAVYLCASSSRTEFPGANVLTFGAGSRLTVL.

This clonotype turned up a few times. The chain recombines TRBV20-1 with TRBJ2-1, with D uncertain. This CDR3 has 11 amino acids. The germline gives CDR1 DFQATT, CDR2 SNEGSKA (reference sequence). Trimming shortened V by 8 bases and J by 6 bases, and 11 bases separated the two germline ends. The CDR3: CSFSYINEQFF. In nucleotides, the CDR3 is TGCAGTTTTAGCTACATCAATGAGCAGTTCTTC.

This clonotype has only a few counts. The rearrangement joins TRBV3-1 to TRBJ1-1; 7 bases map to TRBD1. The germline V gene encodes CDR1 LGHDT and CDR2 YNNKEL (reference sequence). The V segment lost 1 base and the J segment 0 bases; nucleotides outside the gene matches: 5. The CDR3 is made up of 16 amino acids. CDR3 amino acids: CASSQGGGTVNTEAFF. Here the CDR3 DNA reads TGTGCCAGCAGCCAAGGCGGCGGGACAGTGAACACTGAAGCTTTCTTT.